This T cell receptor beta chain was documented in a study of T-cell reconstitution after alpha-beta-depleted transplantation in children. The germline V gene has CDR1 MGHDK and CDR2 SYGVNS. CDR3 length: 14 residues. Trimming took 7 bases from V and 2 from J, leaving 15 bases between them. This clonotype was counted many times. Preparation of the TCRbeta library involved a method that used unique molecular identifiers. TCRdb re-called the PCR reads with MiXCR, one entry per CDR3 protein. The sample lists more than 150,000 distinct CDR3 sequences; more than 12% were seen once. Sequences were derived from PBMCs from the stem cell graft donor, sampled from the stem cell graft. The TCR sequence derives from a human donor who donated a stem cell graft to a child with acute lymphoblastic leukemia. The chain combines TRBV25-1 with TRBJ2-7; D might be TRBD1 or TRBD2, each matching 7 bases. As DNA, the CDR3 is TGTGCCAGCACCCCAGGGGGGGCTCCCTACGAGCAGTACTTC. The encoded protein is CASTPGGAPYEQYF.